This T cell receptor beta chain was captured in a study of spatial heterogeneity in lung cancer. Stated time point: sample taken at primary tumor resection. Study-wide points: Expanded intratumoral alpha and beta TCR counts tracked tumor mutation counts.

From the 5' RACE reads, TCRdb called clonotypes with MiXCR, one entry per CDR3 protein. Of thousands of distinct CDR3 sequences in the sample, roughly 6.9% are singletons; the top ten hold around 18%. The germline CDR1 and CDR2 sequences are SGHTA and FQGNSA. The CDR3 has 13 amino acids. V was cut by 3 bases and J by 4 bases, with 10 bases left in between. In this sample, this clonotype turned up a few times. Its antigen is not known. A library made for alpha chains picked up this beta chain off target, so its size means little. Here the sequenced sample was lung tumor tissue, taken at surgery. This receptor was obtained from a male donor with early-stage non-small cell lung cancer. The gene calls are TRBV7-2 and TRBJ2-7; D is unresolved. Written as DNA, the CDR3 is TGTGCCAGCAGCTTCGGGTTAACGTACGAGCAGTACGTC. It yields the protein CASSFGLTYEQYV.